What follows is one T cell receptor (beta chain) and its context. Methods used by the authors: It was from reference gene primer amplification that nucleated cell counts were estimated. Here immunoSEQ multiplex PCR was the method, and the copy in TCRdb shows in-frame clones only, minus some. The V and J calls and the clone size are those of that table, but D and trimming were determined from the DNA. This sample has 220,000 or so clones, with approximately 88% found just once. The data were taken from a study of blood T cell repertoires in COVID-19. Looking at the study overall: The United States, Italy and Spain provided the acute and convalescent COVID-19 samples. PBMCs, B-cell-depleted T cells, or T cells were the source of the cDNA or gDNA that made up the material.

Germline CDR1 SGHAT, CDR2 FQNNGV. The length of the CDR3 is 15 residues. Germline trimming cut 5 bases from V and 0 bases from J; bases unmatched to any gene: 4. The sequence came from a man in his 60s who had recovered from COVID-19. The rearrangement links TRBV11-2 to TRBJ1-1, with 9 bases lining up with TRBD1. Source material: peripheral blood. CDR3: CASSQGTGLNTEAFF. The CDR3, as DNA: TGTGCCAGCAGCCAAGGGACAGGGCTGAACACTGAAGCTTTCTTT.